The 22 T cell receptor beta chains in this list originate from one sample, sequenced in a study of PD-1 blockade in classical Hodgkin lymphoma. Time point denoted: cycle 4 day 1 (C4D1), after 6 weeks of nivolumab. Relapses following autologous stem cell transplantation were seen in all patients, with brentuximab vedotin exposure varying. Purified CD4+ T cells were obtained from thawed PBMCs through magnetic negative selection. The method was immunoSEQ multiplex PCR; TCRdb's version includes in-frame clones alone and lacks a portion of them. The sample lists some 27,000 clones; 65% to 85% were seen once. The sample in question was CD4+ T cells from blood, obtained before the fourth cycle of nivolumab. These TCRs come from a human donor with classical Hodgkin lymphoma.

The J gene is TRBJ1-5, the V gene TRBV28; TRBD1 matches 8 bases. The germline V gene has CDR1 MDHEN and CDR2 SYDVKM. V trimming: 5 bases; J trimming: 2 bases; junction bases outside the gene matches: 5. This CDR3 has 15 amino acids. The chain's CDR3 is CASSTQGAGNQPQHF. In DNA, the CDR3 is TGTGCCAGCAGTACCCAGGGGGCGGGCAATCAGCCCCAGCATTTT.

This chain uses TRBV5-6 with TRBJ2-3; the D is unclear. The CDR3 is 15 residues long. CDR1 and CDR2 (germline): SGHDT, YYEEEE. The germline V and J ends were trimmed by 2 bases and 0 bases, with 10 bases remaining between them. CDR3 nucleotides: TGTGCCAGCAGCTTCAGAGGACCTAGCACAGATACGCAGTATTTT. Its protein product is CASSFRGPSTDTQYF.

This clone showed up just once. The V and J genes are TRBV6-6 and TRBJ2-7, with a possible D match to TRBD1 (6 bases). Trimming stripped 6 bases from V and 0 bases from J, with 15 bases between. CDR1 MNHNY and CDR2 SVGAGI come from the germline V gene (reference sequence). This CDR3 is built from 15 residues. CDR3 protein: CASRPQGASSYEQYF. CDR3 DNA sequence: TGTGCCAGCAGGCCACAGGGAGCAAGCTCCTACGAGCAGTACTTC.

This rearrangement joins TRBV12-5 to TRBJ2-1; D may be TRBD2 (6 bases). CDR3 size: 13 residues. Germline-derived CDR1 and CDR2 are LGHNT and FRNRAP. V lost 7 bases, J lost 5 bases, and 12 bases lay in between. DNA of the CDR3: TGTGCTAGTGCCCGACTAGGTCACAATGAGCAGTTCTTC. Translated: CASARLGHNEQFF.

The chain carries TRBV19 and TRBJ1-1, with unresolved D. Trimming left V 3 bases short and J 7 bases short, with 6 bases between. The length of the CDR3 is 11 residues. CDR1 and CDR2 from the germline V gene are LNHDA and SQIVND (reference sequence). The chain's CDR3 is CASSIRGEAFF. The CDR3 bases are TGTGCCAGTAGTATTCGGGGTGAAGCTTTCTTT.

The gene calls are TRBV2 and TRBJ2-2; D is undetermined. The length of the CDR3 is 14 residues. In germline, CDR1 is SNHLY, CDR2 FYNNEI. The V end was cut by 5 bases, the J end by 1 base, with 8 bases between. The CDR3, as DNA: TGTGCCAGCAGTCGGAACCGGAACACCGGGGAGCTGTTTTTT. This translates into CASSRNRNTGELFF.

The V gene is TRBV5-4, the J gene TRBJ2-6; TRBD1 is a possible D gene (5 bases). The V end was cut by 1 base, the J end by 0 bases, with 14 bases between. This CDR3 is 18 amino acids long. The V gene's germline CDR1 is SGHNT and CDR2 YYREEE (reference sequence). The CDR3 DNA is TGTGCCAGCAGCTTGTTGGACATTGCCCCCTCTGGGGCCAACGTCCTGACTTTC. This encodes CASSLLDIAPSGANVLTF.

This clone showed up just once. This chain links TRBV11-2 with TRBJ1-3; no firm D call. Trimming left V 0 bases short and J 0 bases short, with 9 bases between. CDR1 and CDR2 (germline): SGHAT, FQNNGV. The CDR3 loop spans 16 amino acids. The CDR3 bases are TGTGCCAGCAGCTTAGAGTACGGGTACTCTGGAAACACCATATATTTT. This translates into CASSLEYGYSGNTIYF.

The rearrangement joins TRBV5-1 to TRBJ1-4, with TRBD1 as a possible D gene (5 bases). CDR1 SGHRS and CDR2 YFSETQ come from the germline V gene. V lost 2 bases to trimming and J lost 4 bases, with 12 bases between them. The CDR3 sequence is 15 residues long. As DNA, the CDR3 is TGCGCCAGCAGCTTACTTGGGGGGAGTAATGAAAAACTGTTTTTT. Translated, it gives CASSLLGGSNEKLFF.

The rearrangement links TRBV30 to TRBJ1-5; no firm D call. V was cut by 2 bases and J by 1 base, with 12 bases left in between. This CDR3 spans 15 amino acids. Germline V gene sequence: CDR1 GTSNPN, CDR2 SVGIG (reference sequence). In nucleotides, the CDR3 is TGTGCCTGGAGTACGGTAGACGTCAGCAATCAGCCCCAGCATTTT. Protein sequence: CAWSTVDVSNQPQHF.

V gene TRBV27 combines with J gene TRBJ1-2; 7 nucleotides match TRBD1. V shed 5 bases, J shed 3 bases, and the junction held 9 bases outside the gene matches. Germline CDR1 reads MNHEY; CDR2 reads SMNVEV (reference sequence). The CDR3 length is 15 residues. The CDR3 sequence: CASSPLDRADYGYTF. CDR3 sequence (DNA): TGTGCCAGCAGTCCCCTTGACAGGGCGGACTATGGCTACACCTTC.

This chain links TRBV21-1 with TRBJ1-6. TRBV21-1 is assigned pseudogene status. CDR3 length: 16 residues. The CDR3 loop reads CASSRKGGSYNSPLHF. Written as DNA, the CDR3 is TGTGCCAGCAGCCGAAAGGGGGGCTCCTATAATTCACCCCTCCACTTT.

V and J are TRBV5-1 and TRBJ1-2, with unresolved D. This CDR3 contains 14 residues. Germline V gene data show CDR1 as SGHRS and CDR2 as YFSETQ. V lost 2 bases and J lost 4, with 12 bases in between. The CDR3 nucleotides are TGCGCCAGCAGCTTCAACAGCCGGATCTATGGCTACACCTTC. Translating it yields CASSFNSRIYGYTF. The variable domain in full, completed from reference TRBV5-1 and TRBJ1-2, reads KAGVTQTPRYLIKTRGQQVTLSCSPISGHRSVSWYQQTPGQGLQFLFEYFSETQRNKGNFPGRFSGRQFSNSRSEMNVSTLELGDSALYLCASSFNSRIYGYTFGSGTRLTVV.

This clone was counted once. The chain joins TRBV16 to TRBJ1-3, with 8 bases fitting TRBD1. Germline CDR1 is KGHSY and CDR2 is FQNENV. Losses at the gene ends were 2 bases for V and 0 bases for J; bases not matched to a gene: 9. The CDR3 runs to 18 residues. In nucleotides, the CDR3 is TGTGCCAGCAGCCAAATCCCACAGGGGGTCTACTCTGGAAACACCATATATTTT. Its protein is CASSQIPQGVYSGNTIYF.

V usage is TRBV5-1 and J usage is TRBJ2-2; D may be TRBD1 (5 bases). Germline V gene data show CDR1 as SGHRS and CDR2 as YFSETQ. Trimming took off 2 bases at V and 2 bases at J, with 7 bases between the two ends. This CDR3 is built from 14 residues. The CDR3 coding sequence is TGCGCCAGCAGCTTACAGGACAACACCGGGGAGCTGTTTTTT. Translated, it gives CASSLQDNTGELFF.

Remarks on this clone: Because the CDR3's place on the DNA is in doubt, the DNA is left out and the CDR3 is given as listed by TCRdb. The V gene is TRBV6-6, the J gene TRBJ1-4. The CDR3 totals 15 residues, both ends included. Germline V CDR1 and CDR2: MNHNY, SVGAGI (reference sequence). This CDR3 is CASSSSGSQNEKLFF.

V gene TRBV2 combines with J gene TRBJ1-1; D unresolved. CDR1 and CDR2 from the germline V gene are SNHLY and FYNNEI. The V end was cut by 7 bases, the J end by 0 bases, with 12 bases between. The CDR3 covers 14 residues. The CDR3 loop reads CASTVFRMNTEAFF. The CDR3 DNA reads TGTGCCAGCACGGTTTTCCGGATGAACACTGAAGCTTTCTTT.

V usage is TRBV2 and J usage is TRBJ2-7; 9 bases are a match to TRBD1. CDR1 is SNHLY, CDR2 FYNNEI, per germline. Trimming at V came to 6 bases and at J to 5 bases, leaving 5 bases not matched to a gene. This CDR3 contains 13 residues. CDR3 sequence reads: CASSLRTGDEQYF. The CDR3, as DNA: TGTGCCAGCAGCTTAAGGACAGGGGACGAGCAGTACTTC.

CDR3 nucleotides: TGTGCCAGCAGCGGACGTCGGGGGGGCCGCTACAATGAGCAGTTCTTC. Translated, it gives CASSGRRGGRYNEQFF. This sequence joins TRBV5-7 and TRBJ2-1; 8 bases agree with TRBD2. Being an ORF, TRBV5-7 has a function that is uncertain. The CDR3 is 16 residues long. V was clipped by 4 bases and J by 3 bases; unmatched bases: 9.

This chain links TRBV5-1 with TRBJ2-7; 9 bases map to TRBD2. The V gene end was trimmed by 3 bases and the J gene end by 6 bases; junction bases not matched to a gene: 10. From germline, CDR1 is SGHRS and CDR2 YFSETQ. CDR3 size: 15 residues. DNA of the CDR3: TGCGCCAGCAGCTCTTGGGCGGGGGGGCCTCCCGAGCAGTACTTC. Translation: CASSSWAGGPPEQYF.

The V and J genes are TRBV5-1 and TRBJ1-4; D perhaps matches TRBD1 (5 bases). The V and J ends lost 4 bases and 5 bases respectively, with 15 bases between them. Germline assignment: CDR1 SGHRS and CDR2 YFSETQ. This CDR3 is built from 15 residues. The CDR3 region has the DNA TGCGCCAGCAGCAAGCAGGCCGGGGACAATGAAAAACTGTTTTTT. This translates into CASSKQAGDNEKLFF.

This clone was seen more than once but under ten times. The chain uses TRBV5-1 and TRBJ1-4; D uncertain. V lost 1 base, J lost 5 bases, and 6 bases lay in between. The CDR3 sequence is 13 residues long. CDR1 and CDR2 from the germline V gene are SGHRS and YFSETQ. The chain's CDR3 is CASSLWENEKLFF. The DNA of the CDR3 is TGCGCCAGCAGCTTGTGGGAAAATGAAAAACTGTTTTTT.